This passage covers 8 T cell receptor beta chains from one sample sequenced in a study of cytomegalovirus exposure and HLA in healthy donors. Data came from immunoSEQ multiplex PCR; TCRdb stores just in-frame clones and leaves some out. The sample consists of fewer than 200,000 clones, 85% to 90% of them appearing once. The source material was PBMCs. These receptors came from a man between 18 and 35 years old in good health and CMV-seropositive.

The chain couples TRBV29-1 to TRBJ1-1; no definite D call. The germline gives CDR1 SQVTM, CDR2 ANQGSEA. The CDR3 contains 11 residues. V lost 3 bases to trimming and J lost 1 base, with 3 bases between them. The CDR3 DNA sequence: TGCAGCGTTGAGGCGAACACTGAAGCTTTCTTT. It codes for CSVEANTEAFF.

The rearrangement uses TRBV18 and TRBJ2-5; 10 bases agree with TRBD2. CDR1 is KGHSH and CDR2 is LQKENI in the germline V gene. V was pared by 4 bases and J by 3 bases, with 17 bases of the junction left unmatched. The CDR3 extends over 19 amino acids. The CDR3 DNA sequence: TGTGCCAGCTCACGAACTTTATTCCGGACTAGCGGATATAAAGAGACCCAGTACTTC. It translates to CASSRTLFRTSGYKETQYF.

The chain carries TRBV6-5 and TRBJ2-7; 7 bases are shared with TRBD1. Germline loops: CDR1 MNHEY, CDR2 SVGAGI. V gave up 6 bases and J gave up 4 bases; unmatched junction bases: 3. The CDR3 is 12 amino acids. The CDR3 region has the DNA TGTGCCAGCAGGGCAGGGGGTTACGAGCAGTACTTC. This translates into CASRAGGYEQYF.

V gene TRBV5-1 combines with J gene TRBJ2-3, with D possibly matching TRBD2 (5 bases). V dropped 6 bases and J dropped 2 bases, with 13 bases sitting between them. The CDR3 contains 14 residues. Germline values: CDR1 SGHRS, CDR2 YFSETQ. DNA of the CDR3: TGCGCCAGCAATCCGGGGAAATACACAGATACGCAGTATTTT. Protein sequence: CASNPGKYTDTQYF.

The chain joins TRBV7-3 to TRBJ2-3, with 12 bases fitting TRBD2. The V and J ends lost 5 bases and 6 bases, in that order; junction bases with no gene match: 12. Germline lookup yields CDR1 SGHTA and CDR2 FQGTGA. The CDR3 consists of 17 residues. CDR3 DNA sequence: TGTGCCAGCAGCCTAGGGGCTAGCGGGAGGGGGGCCGATACGCAGTATTTT. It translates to CASSLGASGRGADTQYF.

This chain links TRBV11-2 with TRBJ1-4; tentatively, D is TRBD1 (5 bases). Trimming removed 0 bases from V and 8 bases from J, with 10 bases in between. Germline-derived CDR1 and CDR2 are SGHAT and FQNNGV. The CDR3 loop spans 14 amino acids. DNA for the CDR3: TGTGCCAGCAGCTTAGAAAGGGGTAACGAAAAACTGTTTTTT. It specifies CASSLERGNEKLFF.

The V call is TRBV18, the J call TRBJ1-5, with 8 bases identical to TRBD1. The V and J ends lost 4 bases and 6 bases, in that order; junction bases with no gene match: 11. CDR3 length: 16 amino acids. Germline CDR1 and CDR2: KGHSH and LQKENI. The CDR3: CASSLSDRGGGQPQHF. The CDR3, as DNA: TGTGCCAGCTCACTTTCCGACAGGGGTGGGGGTCAGCCCCAGCATTTT.

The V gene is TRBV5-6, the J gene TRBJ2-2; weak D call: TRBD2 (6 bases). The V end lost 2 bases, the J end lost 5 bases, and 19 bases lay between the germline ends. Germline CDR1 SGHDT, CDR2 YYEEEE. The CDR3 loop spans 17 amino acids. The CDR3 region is CASSFFSRDGLTGELFF. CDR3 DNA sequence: TGTGCCAGCAGCTTCTTTTCTCGGGACGGACTAACCGGGGAGCTGTTTTTT.